These T cell receptor beta chains were read from a single sample in a study of cytomegalovirus exposure and HLA in healthy donors. The protocol was immunoSEQ multiplex PCR, while the TCRdb copy is restricted to in-frame clones and leaves out a portion. The table records about 160,000 clones, over 70% of them present only once. The sample comprised PBMCs. These receptors came from a man younger than 35 in good health and CMV-seropositive. CDR3s include the opening cysteine and the closing phenylalanine or tryptophan. A D gene is named only where the DNA matches it firmly. Part of the rows lack a size; the others show once, few, many or a class for expanded clones.

size	V	D	J	DNA	CDR3
-	TRBV2	TRBD1	TRBJ1-1	TGTGCCAGCTTGGGACAGGGGGACGAAGCTTTCTTT	CASLGQGDEAFF
-	TRBV5-8	TRBD1	TRBJ2-1	TGTGCCAGCAGCCCGGATACCGGGACAGGTCCCTACAATGAGCAGTTCTTC	CASSPDTGTGPYNEQFF
few	TRBV6-4	TRBD1	TRBJ1-4	TGTGCCAGCAGTGACTCGAGGACAGGGGCATCAACTAATGAAAAACTGTTTTTT	CASSDSRTGASTNEKLFF
-	TRBV25-1	-	TRBJ2-7	TGTGCCAGCAGTGATGGCCCCTCCTACGAGCAGTACTTC	CASSDGPSYEQYF
-	TRBV11-3	TRBD1	TRBJ2-7	TGTGCCAGCAGCTCTGAAGGACAGGCGGGTGAGGAGCAGTACTTC	CASSSEGQAGEEQYF
-	TRBV9	TRBD1	TRBJ2-7	TGTGCCAGCAGCGTAACCGGGACAGGAGAGGCCTACGAGCAGTACTTC	CASSVTGTGEAYEQYF
-	TRBV4-1	-	TRBJ2-1	TGCGCCAGCAGCCAAGAAGGCAACAGGTATGGTGAGCAGTTCTTC	CASSQEGNRYGEQFF
-	TRBV19	-	TRBJ1-3	TGTGCCAGCCAAAAGACTCCCTCTACGCCTAGCTCTGGAAACACCATATATTTT	CASQKTPSTPSSGNTIYF
-	TRBV9	TRBD2	TRBJ2-2	TGTGCCAGCAGCCCACAGTTCGGGAGGAATACCGGGGAGCTGTTTTTT	CASSPQFGRNTGELFF
once	TRBV7-9	TRBD1	TRBJ1-3	TGTGCCAGCAGCTTAGCGGGACAGGCTGGAAACACCATATATTTT	CASSLAGQAGNTIYF
few	TRBV2	-	TRBJ1-1	TGTGCCAGCAGAGACGGCGAGGGGGGGCCTGAAGCTTTCTTT	CASRDGEGGPEAFF
-	TRBV19	TRBD1	TRBJ2-2	TGTGCCAGTTCCGGGACAGGGGGCCTCGGGGAGCTGTTTTTT	CASSGTGGLGELFF
-	TRBV6-5	-	TRBJ1-6	TGTGCCAGCAGTCTCGGGGGTTCACCCCTCCACTTT	CASSLGGSPLHF
-	TRBV11-1	TRBD2	TRBJ2-7	TGTGCCAGCAGCGGGGGGGACGGATCCTACGAGCAGTACTTC	CASSGGDGSYEQYF
-	TRBV15	-	TRBJ1-5	TGTGCCACCAGCAAGGAGGCTCAGCCCCAGCATTTT	CATSKEAQPQHF
-	TRBV27	-	TRBJ2-4	TGTGCCAGCAGTTTAAGTCGGGGCAAAAACATTCAGTACTTC	CASSLSRGKNIQYF
once	TRBV2	-	TRBJ2-1	TGTGCCAGCAGTGAGGGCTCGGCCTACAATGAGCAGTTCTTC	CASSEGSAYNEQFF
-	TRBV29-1	-	TRBJ2-7	TGCAGCGTCGAGCGTGGGAGTAGTCTCTACGAGCAGTACTTC	CSVERGSSLYEQYF
-	TRBV7-3	TRBD1	TRBJ1-6	TGTGCCAGCAGCAACACAGGACAGGGTGGGTCACCCCTCCACTTT	CASSNTGQGGSPLHF
once	TRBV6-1	TRBD1	TRBJ2-7	TGTGCCAGCAGGGACAGGACGTCGTCCGAGCAGTACTTC	CASRDRTSSEQYF
-	TRBV7-9	-	TRBJ2-1	TGTGCCAGCAGGGCCGGGAGCAGCTCCTACAATGAGCAGTTCTTC	CASRAGSSSYNEQFF
-	TRBV4-2	-	TRBJ2-7	TGTGCCAGCAGCCCTAAATCAAAGGACTCACCTGAGGAGCAGTACTTC	CASSPKSKDSPEEQYF
-	TRBV6-5	-	TRBJ2-7	TGTGCCAGCAGTTACGGTTCGGGGGACGAGCAGTACTTC	CASSYGSGDEQYF
-	TRBV7-2	TRBD2	TRBJ2-1	TGTGCCAGCAGCCCCGGGACTAGCGGGTACAATGAGCAGTTCTTC	CASSPGTSGYNEQFF
-	TRBV2	-	TRBJ1-1	TGTGCCAGCAGTGATGCGGGGCGGAACACTGAAGCTTTCTTT	CASSDAGRNTEAFF
-	TRBV9	TRBD1	TRBJ2-1	TGTGCCAGCAGCAGAGGGGGCGGAAACCCCTCCTACAATGAGCAGTTCTTC	CASSRGGGNPSYNEQFF
-	TRBV27	TRBD1	TRBJ2-7	TGTGCCAGCAGTTCCAGACAGGGATTTAACTACGAGCAGTACTTC	CASSSRQGFNYEQYF
few	TRBV6-5	TRBD1	TRBJ2-7	TGTGCCAGCAGTTACTCGACAGGGCCGGGAAACTACGAGCAGTACTTC	CASSYSTGPGNYEQYF
-	TRBV27	-	TRBJ2-7	TGTGCCAGCAGACGCGAGCCTGCGGGGAGCTACGAGCAGTACTTC	CASRREPAGSYEQYF
few	TRBV10-3	-	TRBJ2-7	TGTGCCATCGGCAGGGAACCCTACGAGCAGTACTTC	CAIGREPYEQYF
-	TRBV30	-	TRBJ1-2	TGTGCCTGGAGTCATGATGGCTACACCTTC	CAWSHDGYTF
few	TRBV19	TRBD2	TRBJ2-3	TGTGCCAGTAGTACAGCTAGCGGCCCCACAGATACGCAGTATTTT	CASSTASGPTDTQYF
-	TRBV14	-	TRBJ1-3	TGTGCCAGCAGCCCGGACTCCCCCGGAAACACCATATATTTT	CASSPDSPGNTIYF
-	TRBV4-3	-	TRBJ1-2	TGCGCCAGCAGCCAAGGTCGACAGGCCAACTATGGCTACACCTTC	CASSQGRQANYGYTF
-	TRBV6-1	-	TRBJ1-5	TGTGCCATCAGTGAGTCAGGGGTAAGGGGCAATCAGCCCCAGCATTTT	CAISESGVRGNQPQHF
few	TRBV19	-	TRBJ2-3	TGTGCCAGTAGCTCAACTTCGGCTAGCTATTCCACAGATACGCAGTATTTT	CASSSTSASYSTDTQYF
few	TRBV18	-	TRBJ2-7	TGTGCCAGCTCACCGACGGACAGTCGGGCGCAGTACTTC	CASSPTDSRAQYF
once	TRBV19	-	TRBJ2-1	TGTGCCAGTAGCCTCCACAATGAGCAGTTCTTC	CASSLHNEQFF
-	TRBV19	-	TRBJ1-5	TGTGCCAGTAGTATAGCGAGCAGGGGCATACAGCCCCAGCATTTT	CASSIASRGIQPQHF
-	TRBV27	-	TRBJ1-2	TGTGCCAGCAGTTCAGGGCTATATGGCTACACCTTC	CASSSGLYGYTF
-	TRBV15	TRBD1	TRBJ2-3	TGTGCCACCAGCTCCCGGGACAGGGTAACAGATACGCAGTATTTT	CATSSRDRVTDTQYF
few	TRBV30	TRBD2	TRBJ2-2	TGTGCCTGGACAGCGGGACTAGCGAGCACCGGGGAGCTGTTTTTT	CAWTAGLASTGELFF
-	TRBV5-1	-	TRBJ1-5	TGCGCCAGCAGCTTGTCGGGCAATCAGCCCCAGCATTTT	CASSLSGNQPQHF
-	TRBV19	TRBD1	TRBJ2-7	TGTGCCAGTAGTGAAAACAGGGGAGTCGAGCAGTACTTC	CASSENRGVEQYF
-	TRBV11-1	TRBD1	TRBJ1-2	TGTGCCAGCAGCCCCACAGGGGACGGCGACTATGGCTACACCTTC	CASSPTGDGDYGYTF
once	TRBV27	-	TRBJ1-1	TGTGCCAGCAGTTTATTTGCGGGGTTCACTGAAGCTTTCTTT	CASSLFAGFTEAFF